The 14 T cell receptor beta chains presented below share a single source sample, sequenced in a study of CD8+CD57+ T cells in acquired aplastic anemia (dated by TCRdb to between 2017 and 2018). The instrument given in TCRdb is Illumina HiSeq 2000. Genomic DNA served as template for TCR beta VDJ combination and CDR3 sequence profiling. TCRdb reran the public reads through fastp at Q25 and MiXCR, keeping productive beta chains. Entries that share a CDR3 protein sequence are merged under the most common genes and DNA. The sample records about 210,000 distinct CDR3 sequences, around 60% of which are singletons. The ten largest clones take up approximately 32% of the sample. Sequenced input: sorted CD4+, CD8+, or CD8+CD57+ T cells (not recorded which) from PBMCs. Source of these receptors: a human donor in good health.

The chain recombines TRBV11-1 with TRBJ2-5; D is perhaps TRBD1 (6 bases). The CDR3 extends over 19 amino acids. Per the germline V gene, CDR1 is SGHAT and CDR2 is FQDESV (reference sequence). V shed 2 bases and J shed 4 bases, with 26 bases lying between them. The CDR3 spells CASSLIQTTMGARRETQYF. Here the CDR3 DNA reads TGTGCCAGCAGCTTAATTCAAACCACGATGGGGGCGCGGAGAGAGACCCAGTACTTC.

The chain has TRBV7-7 and TRBJ2-6; 12 bases line up with TRBD2. The CDR3 is made up of 21 amino acids. The germline CDR1 and CDR2 sequences are SSHAT and FNYEAQ (reference sequence). CDR3 nucleotide sequence: TGTGCTAGCGGCAGACTAGCGGGAGACCCCGGGCTGTGCTCTGGGGCCAACGTCCTGACTTTC. Amino acid sequence: CASGRLAGDPGLCSGANVLTF. Filled out from reference TRBV7-7 and TRBJ2-6, the complete variable domain reads GAGVSQSPRYKVTKRGQDVTLRCDPISSHATLYWYQQALGQGPEFLTYFNYEAQPDKSGLPSDRFSAERPEGSISTLTIQRTEQRDSAMYRCASGRLAGDPGLCSGANVLTFGAGSRLTVL.

This clonotype was counted once. J is TRBJ1-5 and V is TRBV20-1; TRBD1 aligns across 8 bases. Trimming at V came to 1 base and at J to 6 bases, leaving 8 bases not matched to a gene. Germline CDR1 is DFQATT and CDR2 is SNEGSKA (reference sequence). The CDR3 is made up of 15 amino acids. The CDR3 region is CSARGAGGMVQPQHF. The CDR3 DNA reads as TGCAGTGCTAGAGGAGCAGGGGGCATGGTTCAGCCCCAGCATTTT.

As DNA, the CDR3 is TGCAGTGCTAGAGCGGACCCTGTCTCCCACTTT. It yields the protein CSARADPVSHF. V usage is TRBV20-1 and J usage is TRBJ1-6, with D hard to call. This CDR3 comprises 11 residues. CDR1 and CDR2 (germline): DFQATT, SNEGSKA (reference sequence). Trimming stripped 1 base from V and 18 bases from J, with 13 bases between.

The rearrangement links TRBV20-1 to TRBJ1-2; 8 bases align to TRBD1. Trimming at V came to 6 bases and at J to 2 bases, leaving 8 bases not matched to a gene. The CDR3 consists of 14 residues. Germline V gives CDR1 DFQATT, CDR2 SNEGSKA (reference sequence). CDR3 bases: TGCAGTGCCGCCGGGACAGGATCGAACTATGGCTACACCTTC. This gives the protein CSAAGTGSNYGYTF.

The chain recombines TRBV7-6 with TRBJ2-1; tentative D call: TRBD1 (6 bases). Germline CDR1 is SGHVS and CDR2 is FNYEAQ. V dropped 3 bases and J dropped 1 base, with 10 bases sitting between them. CDR3 length: 15 amino acids. Here the CDR3 reads CASSFQQGSYNEQFF. The CDR3 DNA reads as TGTGCCAGCAGCTTTCAACAGGGATCCTACAATGAGCAGTTCTTC.

This clonotype was found many times. The rearrangement uses TRBV5-8 and TRBJ2-7; 10 nucleotides agree with TRBD1. In germline, CDR1 is SGHTS, CDR2 YDEGEE. Trimming cost V 3 bases and J 2 bases; bases outside gene matches: 8. The CDR3 contains 16 residues. The CDR3 DNA reads as TGTGCCAGCAGCTCGACCGGGACAGGGGACCCCTACGAGCAGTACTTC. Its protein product is CASSSTGTGDPYEQYF.

V usage is TRBV7-2 and J usage is TRBJ2-3, with D possibly called TRBD1 or TRBD2 (5 bases each). V lost 8 bases, J lost 1 base, and 13 bases lay in between. Germline CDR1 reads SGHTA; CDR2 reads FQGNSA. The CDR3 runs 14 residues. CDR3 nucleotides: TGTGCCAGCCGGACATGGGACGGCACAGATACGCAGTATTTT. This codes for CASRTWDGTDTQYF.

In regard to this clonotype: A read error may produce the germline difference seen at one junction end. The chain combines TRBV7-9 with TRBJ1-1, with TRBD1 as a possible D gene (5 bases). Germline CDR1 and CDR2: SEHNR and FQNEAQ (reference sequence). The CDR3 loop spans 12 amino acids. The CDR3 DNA reads TGTGCCAGCCGCAAGGGGAACGCTGAAGCTTTCTTT. This codes for CASRKGNAEAFF. The whole variable domain, filled in from reference TRBV7-9 and TRBJ1-1, reads DTGVSQNPRHKITKRGQNVTFRCDPISEHNRLYWYRQTLGQGPEFLTYFQNEAQLEKSRLLSDRFSAERPKGSFSTLEIQRTEQGDSAMYLCASRKGNAEAFFGQGTRLTVV.

The chain is built from TRBV4-2 and TRBJ2-2, with D maybe TRBD1 (5 bases). CDR1 and CDR2 from the germline V gene are LGHNA and YNFKEQ. The CDR3 extends over 16 amino acids. Trimming took off 4 bases at V and 7 bases at J, with 19 bases between the two ends. This chain's CDR3 is CASSPVRGSYGGELFF. The DNA of the CDR3 is TGTGCCAGCAGCCCGGTAAGGGGCAGTTACGGCGGGGAGCTGTTTTTT.

This clonotype was seen a few times. The V gene is TRBV27, the J gene TRBJ2-1; perhaps TRBD1 as D (6 bases). The CDR3 consists of 15 residues. Germline-derived CDR1 and CDR2 are MNHEY and SMNVEV (reference sequence). V lost 7 bases and J lost 9, with 22 bases in between. The CDR3 region has the DNA TGTGCCAGCACAGGGCCGGGCCGACAGGCCATTGAGCAGTTCTTC. The encoded protein is CASTGPGRQAIEQFF.

The CDR3 is CASSQGRGTGVSDEQYF. DNA for the CDR3: TGCGCCAGCAGCCAGGGCAGGGGGACAGGGGTATCGGACGAGCAGTACTTC. V is TRBV4-1 and J is TRBJ2-7; 10 nucleotides agree with TRBD1. V shed 3 bases and J 5 bases; nucleotides not matched to a gene: 13. The CDR3 spans 17 residues. The V gene's germline CDR1 is MGHRA and CDR2 YSYEKL.

In its sample, this clonotype was seen many times. The gene calls are TRBV14 and TRBJ1-2; D is possibly TRBD1 (5 bases). CDR1 SGHDN and CDR2 FVKESK come from the germline V gene. V was shortened by 1 base and J by 1 base, with 10 bases between the two germline ends. The CDR3 has 15 amino acids. CDR3 in amino acids: CASSQVGGGNYGYTF. CDR3 DNA sequence: TGTGCCAGCAGCCAAGTTGGGGGGGGTAACTATGGCTACACCTTC.

CDR3 DNA sequence: TGCGCCAGCAGCTTCGGGGTCAATGAAAAACTGTTTTTT. Its protein is CASSFGVNEKLFF. The chain carries TRBV5-1 and TRBJ1-4; D uncertain. From germline, CDR1 is SGHRS and CDR2 YFSETQ. CDR3 length equals 13 residues. V shed 2 bases and J shed 5 bases, with 7 bases lying between them. The whole variable domain, remainder taken from reference TRBV5-1 and TRBJ1-4, is KAGVTQTPRYLIKTRGQQVTLSCSPISGHRSVSWYQQTPGQGLQFLFEYFSETQRNKGNFPGRFSGRQFSNSRSEMNVSTLELGDSALYLCASSFGVNEKLFFGSGTQLSVL.